What follows are 22 T cell receptor beta chains derived from one specimen sequenced in a study of blood T cell repertoires in COVID-19. Method: immunoSEQ multiplex PCR; TCRdb's copy keeps in-frame clones and lacks some. The sample contains over 50,000 clones, 91% of which appear only once. Sequencing used peripheral blood. The receptors stem from a woman aged 60-75 years with active or convalescent COVID-19.

The chain joins TRBV6-1 to TRBJ2-1; D uncertain. The CDR3 contains 13 residues. The ends were cut back, 2 bases at V and 6 bases at J, with 8 bases in the middle. Germline V CDR1 and CDR2: MNHNS, SASEGT. The CDR3 protein is CASSESEVNEQFF. The DNA for the CDR3 is TGTGCCAGCAGTGAAAGCGAGGTCAATGAGCAGTTCTTC.

The genes are TRBV5-8 and TRBJ2-6; D call uncertain. The V gene's germline CDR1 is SGHTS and CDR2 YDEGEE. The CDR3 consists of 18 residues. V lost 0 bases, J lost 0 bases, and 13 bases lay in between. The CDR3 DNA reads TGTGCCAGCAGCTTGGTCGTCTCCTTATCCTCTGGGGCCAACGTCCTGACTTTC. Its translation: CASSLVVSLSSGANVLTF.

The chain carries TRBV12-5 and TRBJ1-1; possibly TRBD1 for D (6 bases). The germline V gene has CDR1 LGHNT and CDR2 FRNRAP. Trimming stripped 1 base from V and 3 bases from J, with 6 bases between. The CDR3 length is 13 residues. CDR3 sequence reads: CASGLGTDTEAFF. The CDR3, as DNA: TGTGCTAGTGGTTTGGGGACAGACACTGAAGCTTTCTTT.

V usage is TRBV2 and J usage is TRBJ1-4; the D gene is possibly TRBD1 (5 bases). The CDR3 spans 15 residues. Trimming cost V 7 bases and J 8 bases, with 20 bases left between them. CDR1 and CDR2 (germline): SNHLY, FYNNEI. CDR3 DNA sequence: TGTGCCAGCACAGGGTTCCAGGGAGGGCGAGAAAAACTGTTTTTT. It encodes CASTGFQGGREKLFF.

CDR3 bases: TGTGCCAGCAGCCAGGAAGACGGAAACACCATATATTTT. This translates into CASSQEDGNTIYF. V usage is TRBV11-3 and J usage is TRBJ1-3; D unresolved. This CDR3 is 13 amino acids long. The V and J ends lost 5 bases and 4 bases respectively, with 9 bases between them. CDR1 is SGHNT, CDR2 YENEEA, per germline.

The chain has TRBV6-1 and TRBJ1-5, with a possible D match to TRBD1 (6 bases). The CDR3 is 15 residues long. CDR1 is MNHNS, CDR2 SASEGT, per germline. V gave up 2 bases and J gave up 2 bases, with 10 bases separating them. The CDR3 DNA sequence: TGTGCCAGCAGTGAAATTGCAGGGGGCAATCAGCCCCAGCATTTT. Translation: CASSEIAGGNQPQHF.

V and J are TRBV7-3 and TRBJ1-6, with D perhaps TRBD1 (6 bases). The CDR3 is 13 amino acids. Germline V gene data show CDR1 as SGHTA and CDR2 as FQGTGA. Trimming removed 7 bases from V and 8 bases from J, with 12 bases in between. CDR3 loop: CASKNRVDSPLHF. The CDR3 DNA follows: TGTGCCAGCAAAAACAGGGTTGATTCACCCCTCCACTTT.

This clone appeared once. The chain joins TRBV7-2 to TRBJ1-6; 7 nucleotides line up with TRBD1. From germline, CDR1 is SGHTA and CDR2 FQGNSA. J was trimmed by 9 bases and V by 5 bases; bases with no gene match: 4. The CDR3 runs to 13 residues. The CDR3 loop reads CASSPGGRSPLHF. CDR3 nucleotides: TGTGCCAGCAGCCCAGGGGGGCGTTCACCCCTCCACTTT.

The CDR3 is CASSPATFSGNTIYF. CDR3 sequence (DNA): TGTGCCAGCAGCCCGGCGACATTCAGTGGAAACACCATATATTTT. The rearrangement joins TRBV7-2 to TRBJ1-3; D remains unclear. Deletions cut 5 bases from V and 3 bases from J, with 14 bases between. This CDR3 contains 15 residues. Germline-derived CDR1 and CDR2 are SGHTA and FQGNSA.

V gene TRBV28 combines with J gene TRBJ2-3, with TRBD2 matching over 8 bases. Germline CDR1 reads MDHEN; CDR2 reads SYDVKM. The CDR3 consists of 18 residues. V dropped 2 bases and J dropped 0; count of bases not matched to a gene: 10. The DNA of the CDR3 is TGTGCCAGCAGTTTAGGGTACAGCGGGAGAGGGAGCACAGATACGCAGTATTTT. It encodes CASSLGYSGRGSTDTQYF.

The chain uses TRBV7-2 and TRBJ1-2; D is possibly TRBD1 (6 bases). CDR1 is SGHTA and CDR2 is FQGNSA in the germline V gene. Trimming took 1 base from V and 4 from J, leaving 13 bases between them. The CDR3 totals 15 residues. The CDR3 loop reads CASSLEQGVGYGYTF. The CDR3, as DNA: TGTGCCAGCAGCTTAGAACAGGGTGTAGGCTATGGCTACACCTTC.

The rearrangement uses TRBV18 and TRBJ2-1; D may be TRBD1 (6 bases). V lost 4 bases, J lost 3 bases, and 7 bases lay in between. The CDR3 has 13 residues. The germline gives CDR1 KGHSH, CDR2 LQKENI. The DNA of the CDR3 is TGTGCCAGCTCACAGACAGGCTACAATGAGCAGTTCTTC. Translating gives CASSQTGYNEQFF.

The chain recombines TRBV6-4 with TRBJ1-1, with unresolved D. This CDR3 contains 13 residues. The V end was cut by 4 bases, the J end by 0 bases, with 6 bases between. In germline, CDR1 is MRHNA, CDR2 SNTAGT. CDR3 loop: CASSAKMNTEAFF. The CDR3 DNA reads as TGTGCCAGCAGTGCTAAAATGAACACTGAAGCTTTCTTT.

This sequence joins TRBV19 and TRBJ1-1; no clear D gene. From germline, CDR1 is LNHDA and CDR2 SQIVND (reference sequence). Trimming stripped 3 bases from V and 2 bases from J, with 10 bases between. This CDR3 is built from 14 residues. Written as DNA, the CDR3 is TGTGCCAGTAGTATCGTCCTAGGCAACACTGAAGCTTTCTTT. This sequence encodes CASSIVLGNTEAFF.

The chain uses TRBV10-3 and TRBJ1-2; the match to TRBD1 covers 7 bases. The CDR3 length is 14 residues. Germline V gene sequence: CDR1 ENHRY, CDR2 SYGVKD. With V trimmed by 0 bases and J by 8 bases, 6 bases remained unmatched. The CDR3 DNA follows: TGTGCCATCAGTGAGTCGGAGACAGGGCCCGGCTACACCTTC. The encoded protein is CAISESETGPGYTF.

This clone was observed once. The chain uses TRBV10-1 and TRBJ1-1; D perhaps matches TRBD1 (6 bases). This CDR3 has 14 amino acids. The V gene lost 6 bases and the J gene lost 0 bases, with 11 bases spanning the gap. Germline V gene lookup returns CDR1 WNHNN and CDR2 SYGVQD (reference sequence). DNA of the CDR3: TGCGCCAGCAGGGAAGGGGGGGTGAACACTGAAGCTTTCTTT. This gives the protein CASREGGVNTEAFF.

The count of this clone is one. This chain connects TRBV10-1 to TRBJ1-5; maybe TRBD1 (5 bases). The CDR3 loop spans 14 amino acids. Germline lookup yields CDR1 WNHNN and CDR2 SYGVQD (reference sequence). V gave up 3 bases and J gave up 2 bases, with 8 bases separating them. The CDR3 coding sequence is TGCGCCAGCAGTGAAGGGGCAGGCAATCAGCCCCAGCATTTT. It is translated as CASSEGAGNQPQHF.

The V gene is TRBV7-3, the J gene TRBJ2-1, with 10 bases aligning to TRBD2. Germline trimming cut 4 bases from V and 4 bases from J; bases unmatched to any gene: 4. The CDR3 totals 15 residues. Germline V gives CDR1 SGHTA, CDR2 FQGTGA. The CDR3 reads CASSWGLATYNEQFF. CDR3 nucleotides: TGTGCCAGCAGCTGGGGACTAGCGACATACAATGAGCAGTTCTTC.

The chain combines TRBV15 with TRBJ1-5, with TRBD1 identical over 7 bases. The J segment lost 7 bases and the V segment lost 0 bases, leaving 6 bases of the junction unmatched. The CDR3 spans 15 residues. CDR1 and CDR2 (germline): LNHNV, YYDKDF (reference sequence). The CDR3 DNA sequence: TGTGCCACCAGCAGAGAACGACAGGGATGGCAGCCCCAGCATTTT. Amino acids: CATSRERQGWQPQHF.

The J gene is TRBJ1-2, the V gene TRBV9; 10 bases fit TRBD1. Germline assignment: CDR1 SGDLS and CDR2 YYNGEE. The CDR3 is 15 residues long. The J segment lost 6 bases and the V segment lost 1 base, leaving 6 bases of the junction unmatched. Here the CDR3 reads CASSVTLTGGDGYTF. CDR3 DNA sequence: TGTGCCAGCAGCGTAACCCTGACAGGGGGCGATGGCTACACCTTC.

This clone was detected only once. The chain is built from TRBV5-1 and TRBJ1-1; TRBD1 matches at 10 bases. From germline, CDR1 is SGHRS and CDR2 YFSETQ. The CDR3 is 15 residues long. With 4 bases clipped from V and 4 bases from J, the junction kept 7 bases outside the gene matches. For the CDR3, the DNA is TGCGCCAGCAGCGCCCGACAGGGGGCGCGCACTGAAGCTTTCTTT. It is translated as CASSARQGARTEAFF.

The gene calls are TRBV28 and TRBJ1-1; TRBD1 might be the D (5 bases). V gave up 7 bases and J gave up 1 base, with 16 bases separating them. This CDR3 has 15 amino acids. The germline V gene has CDR1 MDHEN and CDR2 SYDVKM. DNA of the CDR3: TGTGCCAGCACCCAGTCCGGCAGGGCGAACACTGAAGCTTTCTTT. Translating gives CASTQSGRANTEAFF.